Following are 13 T cell receptor beta chains from one sample sequenced in a study of T cell changes during pregnancy in multiple sclerosis. The data were produced by immunoSEQ multiplex PCR, yet TCRdb's version contains in-frame clones alone and is incomplete. Here the sample spans some 47,000 clones, more than 70% being singletons. Sample: CD8+ T cells from peripheral blood mononuclear cells, taken after pregnancy. These receptors came from a female donor in good health, enrolled as a control in a pregnancy study.

This clone was observed a single time. The rearrangement joins TRBV28 to TRBJ2-7; no reliable D call. V was cut by 2 bases and J by 1 base, with 9 bases left in between. This CDR3 has 14 amino acids. Germline V gene data show CDR1 as MDHEN and CDR2 as SYDVKM. CDR3 in amino acids: CASSLITRSYEQYF. CDR3 bases: TGTGCCAGCAGTTTAATTACCAGATCCTACGAGCAGTACTTC.

V usage is TRBV4-3 and J usage is TRBJ2-7; possible D gene TRBD2, 6 bases. This CDR3 spans 14 amino acids. Germline CDR1 LGHNA, CDR2 YSLEER. Trimming cost V 1 base and J 4 bases, with 11 bases left between them. This CDR3 reads CASSQGTIDYEQYF. The CDR3 DNA is TGCGCCAGCAGCCAAGGGACTATTGATTACGAGCAGTACTTC.

The genes are TRBV28 and TRBJ2-1; the match to TRBD1 covers 10 bases. With 5 bases clipped from V and 5 bases from J, the junction kept 6 bases outside the gene matches. The CDR3 covers 15 residues. Germline V gene lookup returns CDR1 MDHEN and CDR2 SYDVKM. CDR3 protein: CASSNRQGAHNEQFF. The CDR3 DNA sequence: TGTGCCAGCAGTAACAGACAGGGGGCCCACAATGAGCAGTTCTTC.

This clone appeared once. The V call is TRBV28, the J call TRBJ1-5; TRBD1 aligns across 8 bases. The CDR3 is 16 amino acids. With 6 bases clipped from V and 3 bases from J, the junction kept 10 bases outside the gene matches. The germline gives CDR1 MDHEN, CDR2 SYDVKM. This chain's CDR3 is CASRVPTGAFNQPQHF. CDR3 bases: TGTGCCAGCAGGGTCCCGACAGGGGCCTTCAATCAGCCCCAGCATTTT.

V gene TRBV19 combines with J gene TRBJ2-2, with D possibly matching TRBD1 (6 bases). Deletions cut 7 bases from V and 8 bases from J, with 23 bases between. The CDR3 consists of 16 residues. Per germline, CDR1 LNHDA and CDR2 SQIVND (reference sequence). CDR3 sequence (DNA): TGTGCCAGTACCATACTAGGGACCAGGGGAGCTGGGGAGCTGTTTTTT. Translation: CASTILGTRGAGELFF. The whole variable domain, remainder taken from reference TRBV19 and TRBJ2-2, is DGGITQSPKYLFRKEGQNVTLSCEQNLNHDAMYWYRQDPGQGLRLIYYSQIVNDFQKGDIAEGYSVSREKKESFPLTVTSAQKNPTAFYLCASTILGTRGAGELFFGEGSRLTVL.

This clone was observed once. V is TRBV10-3 and J is TRBJ1-2; D possibly corresponds to TRBD1 (6 bases). The CDR3 consists of 13 residues. V gave up 3 bases and J gave up 8 bases, with 13 bases separating them. Germline loops: CDR1 ENHRY, CDR2 SYGVKD. The CDR3 loop is CAISDRPGEGYTF. The CDR3 DNA reads TGTGCCATCAGTGACCGTCCAGGGGAAGGCTACACCTTC.

The CDR3, as DNA: TGTGCCAGCAAAGGCGGGGGATCCTACAATGAGCAGTTCTTC. Its translation: CASKGGGSYNEQFF. This chain uses TRBV7-2 with TRBJ2-1, with 7 bases identical to TRBD2. Looked up from germline, CDR1 is SGHTA and CDR2 is FQGNSA. This CDR3 has 14 amino acids. Germline trimming cut 7 bases from V and 1 base from J; bases unmatched to any gene: 4.

The rearrangement links TRBV28 to TRBJ2-7; D might be TRBD1 (6 bases). Germline assignment: CDR1 MDHEN and CDR2 SYDVKM. The CDR3 runs to 16 residues. Between the trimmed V and J ends, which lost 1 base and 3 bases, there was a span of 16 bases. The CDR3 here is CASSLLRTDPLYEQYF. The CDR3 region has the DNA TGTGCCAGCAGTTTATTGCGGACAGACCCCCTCTACGAGCAGTACTTC.

The V gene is TRBV30, the J gene TRBJ2-1, with D possibly being TRBD2 (6 bases). CDR3 length: 15 amino acids. Germline V gene data show CDR1 as GTSNPN and CDR2 as SVGIG (reference sequence). V dropped 2 bases and J dropped 3 bases, with 14 bases sitting between them. The CDR3 spells CAWSPTLARYNEQFF. The DNA of the CDR3 is TGTGCCTGGAGTCCCACACTAGCTCGCTACAATGAGCAGTTCTTC.

V is TRBV6-5 and J is TRBJ1-1; the D gene is possibly TRBD1 (5 bases). Trimming removed 6 bases at V and 5 bases at J, with 10 bases between. The CDR3 length is 12 residues. Germline CDR1 is MNHEY and CDR2 is SVGAGI. The CDR3 region is CASRGGVTEAFF. The CDR3 nucleotides read TGTGCCAGCAGGGGGGGGGTAACTGAAGCTTTCTTT.

The chain couples TRBV5-6 to TRBJ2-2, with D perhaps matching TRBD1 (6 bases). V was shortened by 4 bases and J by 1 base, with 11 bases between the two germline ends. The length of the CDR3 is 15 residues. Germline V gene sequence: CDR1 SGHDT, CDR2 YYEEEE. The CDR3 DNA is TGTGCCAGCAGCGGAGAGGGGGTGAACACCGGGGAGCTGTTTTTT. Its protein product is CASSGEGVNTGELFF.

The chain couples TRBV7-2 to TRBJ2-5; 7 bases align to TRBD2. The V segment lost 3 bases and the J segment 0 bases; nucleotides outside the gene matches: 1. Germline CDR1 reads SGHTA; CDR2 reads FQGNSA. The CDR3 is made up of 14 amino acids. The CDR3 DNA is TGTGCCAGCAGCTTGAGCGGGAACCAAGAGACCCAGTACTTC. Translating gives CASSLSGNQETQYF.

CDR3 bases: TGTGCCAGCAGTTTATCTCCTCTTTATAATTCACCCCTCCACTTT. Amino acids: CASSLSPLYNSPLHF. The chain joins TRBV27 to TRBJ1-6; D gene ambiguous. V was shortened by 0 bases and J by 4 bases, with 7 bases between the two germline ends. The CDR3 spans 15 residues. Per the germline V gene, CDR1 is MNHEY and CDR2 is SMNVEV (reference sequence).